The clone carrying this TCR beta chain was seen more than once but under ten times. The TCRbeta library incorporated unique molecular identifiers. TCRdb redid the calling of the PCR reads with MiXCR, one entry per CDR3 protein. The sample holds about 610,000 distinct CDR3 sequences; about 10% are singletons and the top ten take 3.5% to 5%. This specimen comes from a study of T-cell reconstitution after alpha-beta-depleted transplantation in children. The germline gives CDR1 DFQATT, CDR2 SNEGSKA (reference sequence). There are 13 residues in the CDR3. The V gene lost 1 base and the J gene lost 4 bases, with 10 bases spanning the gap.

The chain joins TRBV20-1 to TRBJ2-5; the D gene is possibly TRBD2 (5 bases). The receptor comes from a human donor who donated a stem cell graft to a child with acute myeloid leukemia. The sequencing used PBMCs from the stem cell graft donor, collected from the stem cell graft. CDR3 sequence: CSARGEMGETQYF. DNA for the CDR3: TGCAGTGCTAGAGGGGAGATGGGAGAGACCCAGTACTTC.